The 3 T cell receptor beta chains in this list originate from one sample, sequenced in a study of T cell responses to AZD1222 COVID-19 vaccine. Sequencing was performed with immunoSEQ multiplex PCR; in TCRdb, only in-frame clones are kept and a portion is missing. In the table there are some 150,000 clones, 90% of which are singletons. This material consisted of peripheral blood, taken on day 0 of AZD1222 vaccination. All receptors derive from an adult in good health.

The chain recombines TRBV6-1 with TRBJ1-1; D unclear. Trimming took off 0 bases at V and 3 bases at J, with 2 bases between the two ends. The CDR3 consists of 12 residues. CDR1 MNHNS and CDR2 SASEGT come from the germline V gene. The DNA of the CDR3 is TGTGCCAGCAGTGAAGCGGACACTGAAGCTTTCTTT. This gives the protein CASSEADTEAFF.

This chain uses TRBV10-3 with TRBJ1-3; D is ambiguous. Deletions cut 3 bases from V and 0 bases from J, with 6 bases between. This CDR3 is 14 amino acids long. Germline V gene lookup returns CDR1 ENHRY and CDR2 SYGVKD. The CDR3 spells CAISERDSGNTIYF. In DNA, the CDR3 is TGTGCCATCAGTGAAAGGGACTCTGGAAACACCATATATTTT.

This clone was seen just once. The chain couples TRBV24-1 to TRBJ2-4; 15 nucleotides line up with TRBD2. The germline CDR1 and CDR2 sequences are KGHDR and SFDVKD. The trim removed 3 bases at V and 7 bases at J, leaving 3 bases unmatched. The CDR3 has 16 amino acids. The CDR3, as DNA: TGTGCCACCAGTGATCCTGGACTAGCGGGAGGGAACATTCAGTACTTC. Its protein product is CATSDPGLAGGNIQYF.